This entry lists 23 T cell receptor beta chains sequenced from one sample in a study of CD8+ T cells in alopecia areata. Treatment denoted: oral pan-JAK inhibitor, 5-10 mg twice daily. cDNA prepared by RNA extraction and subsequent reverse transcription served as the template for sequencing. The data were produced by immunoSEQ multiplex PCR, yet TCRdb's version contains in-frame clones alone and is incomplete. The profile shows 150,000 or so clones, 86% of them singletons. Source: CD8+ T cells sorted from blood, taken at week 4, from a patient treated with tofacitinib. The source is a human donor with alopecia areata.

Details on this clone: Other DNA sequences from this sample encode an identical CDR3 as well. This rearrangement joins TRBV9 to TRBJ2-2, with D maybe TRBD2 (5 bases). This CDR3 comprises 13 residues. The germline V and J ends were trimmed by 0 bases and 5 bases, with 5 bases remaining between them. Per the germline V gene, CDR1 is SGDLS and CDR2 is YYNGEE. As DNA, the CDR3 is TGTGCCAGCAGCGTAGGAGGGACCGGGGAGCTGTTTTTT. Amino acids: CASSVGGTGELFF.

J is TRBJ1-6 and V is TRBV10-2, with D unresolved. The V gene lost 3 bases and the J gene lost 0 bases, with 12 bases spanning the gap. The CDR3 consists of 17 residues. Looked up from germline, CDR1 is WSHSY and CDR2 is SAAADI. CDR3 in DNA: TGCGCCAGCAGTGACGAGATACGGAGCTCCTATAATTCACCCCTCCACTTT. Protein: CASSDEIRSSYNSPLHF.

This clone was seen only a few times. V is TRBV9 and J is TRBJ2-1; TRBD1 aligns across 11 bases. This CDR3 contains 16 residues. Trimming took 0 bases from V and 7 from J; bases not matched to a gene: 6. Germline CDR1 SGDLS, CDR2 YYNGEE. The CDR3 loop reads CASSVVDRGLFNEQFF. The CDR3 region has the DNA TGTGCCAGCAGCGTAGTGGACAGGGGGCTTTTTAATGAGCAGTTCTTC.

About this clone: The sample carries other DNA sequences with the same CDR3. CDR3 nucleotides: TGTGCCAGCAGCTCGACAGATACGCAGTATTTT. Translating it yields CASSSTDTQYF. This chain connects TRBV7-9 to TRBJ2-3; unclear D gene. Germline-derived CDR1 and CDR2 are SEHNR and FQNEAQ (reference sequence). Trimming shortened V by 4 bases and J by 3 bases, and 2 bases separated the two germline ends. The CDR3 covers 11 residues. The full variable domain, with the rest looked up from reference TRBV7-9 and TRBJ2-3, is DTGVSQNPRHKITKRGQNVTFRCDPISEHNRLYWYRQTLGQGPEFLTYFQNEAQLEKSRLLSDRFSAERPKGSFSTLEIQRTEQGDSAMYLCASSSTDTQYFGPGTRLTVL.

V is TRBV5-1 and J is TRBJ2-1; weak D call: TRBD2 (6 bases). The CDR3 is 14 amino acids. With 2 bases removed from V and 6 bases from J, the gap between germline ends came to 12 bases. Germline CDR1 reads SGHRS; CDR2 reads YFSETQ. The DNA for the CDR3 is TGCGCCAGCAGCTTCTTCGAGGGACTCAATGAGCAGTTCTTC. This gives the protein CASSFFEGLNEQFF.

This chain connects TRBV13 to TRBJ2-7; TRBD1 aligns across 8 bases. Germline loops: CDR1 PRHDT, CDR2 FYEKMQ (reference sequence). V lost 2 bases and J lost 3; bases outside the gene matches: 9. The CDR3 loop spans 16 amino acids. The DNA for the CDR3 is TGTGCCAGCAGCTTAAAGACAGGGGTCTGGAGCTACGAGCAGTACTTC. This translates into CASSLKTGVWSYEQYF.

The chain couples TRBV5-1 to TRBJ2-3; no clear D. V gave up 1 base and J gave up 5 bases, with 11 bases separating them. This CDR3 contains 14 residues. The germline gives CDR1 SGHRS, CDR2 YFSETQ. CDR3 nucleotides: TGCGCCAGCAGCTTGAGCACCCCCCGAGATACGCAGTATTTT. Translation gives CASSLSTPRDTQYF.

The V and J genes are TRBV27 and TRBJ2-7; a possible D gene is TRBD1 (6 bases). The CDR3 runs 12 residues. CDR1 and CDR2 from the germline V gene are MNHEY and SMNVEV (reference sequence). With 6 bases removed from V and 5 bases from J, the gap between germline ends came to 11 bases. DNA for the CDR3: TGTGCCAGCAGCAGGGGAGACCACGAGCAGTACTTC. Its translation: CASSRGDHEQYF.

The chain combines TRBV5-6 with TRBJ2-2; D is perhaps TRBD2 (6 bases). The CDR3 totals 15 residues. Per germline, CDR1 SGHDT and CDR2 YYEEEE. V was pared by 2 bases and J by 0 bases, with 8 bases between. CDR3 bases: TGTGCCAGCAGCTTCGGGGAGGCGAACACCGGGGAGCTGTTTTTT. Translating it yields CASSFGEANTGELFF.

The chain employs TRBV29-1 and TRBJ2-4; D uncertain. CDR1 SQVTM and CDR2 ANQGSEA come from the germline V gene. This CDR3 has 13 amino acids. V lost 2 bases and J 5 bases, leaving 10 bases between the germline ends. The CDR3 loop reads CSVELADQNIQYF. For the CDR3, the DNA is TGCAGCGTTGAATTGGCGGATCAAAACATTCAGTACTTC.

The rearrangement joins TRBV9 to TRBJ1-2, with 7 bases fitting TRBD1. The CDR3 has 20 amino acids. Losses at the gene ends were 0 bases for V and 3 bases for J; bases not matched to a gene: 20. The germline V gene has CDR1 SGDLS and CDR2 YYNGEE. This chain's CDR3 is CASSVDRHQTGTRKDYGYTF. DNA of the CDR3: TGTGCCAGCAGCGTAGACCGCCACCAGACAGGGACGAGGAAGGACTATGGCTACACCTTC.

This clone was counted between two and nine times. The rearrangement uses TRBV30 and TRBJ1-2; possibly TRBD1 for D (6 bases). CDR3 size: 16 residues. V was trimmed by 0 bases and J by 5 bases, leaving 19 bases between them. Germline V gene sequence: CDR1 GTSNPN, CDR2 SVGIG (reference sequence). The CDR3 region is CAWSVPDRSITYGYTF. The CDR3 DNA is TGTGCCTGGAGTGTTCCCGACAGGTCGATTACTTATGGCTACACCTTC.

The gene calls are TRBV5-6 and TRBJ2-1; possible D gene TRBD2, 6 bases. The CDR3 loop spans 17 amino acids. Germline V gene sequence: CDR1 SGHDT, CDR2 YYEEEE. The V and J ends lost 4 bases and 8 bases respectively, with 25 bases between them. The CDR3 region is CASSTDKEGRGFDEQFF. The CDR3 DNA sequence: TGTGCCAGCAGCACGGATAAGGAGGGGCGTGGGTTCGATGAGCAGTTCTTC.

The rearrangement joins TRBV7-9 to TRBJ2-5; a possible D gene is TRBD1 (5 bases). Trimming left V 6 bases short and J 2 bases short, with 10 bases between. Germline CDR1 is SEHNR and CDR2 is FQNEAQ (reference sequence). The CDR3 runs to 13 residues. CDR3 loop: CASRSDRQETQYF. In DNA form, the CDR3 reads TGTGCCAGCAGATCAGACAGACAAGAGACCCAGTACTTC.

V and J are TRBV30 and TRBJ2-2; D assignment may be TRBD1 or TRBD2 (5 bases each). CDR1 GTSNPN and CDR2 SVGIG come from the germline V gene (reference sequence). The CDR3 is 16 amino acids. V was trimmed by 0 bases and J by 4 bases, leaving 15 bases between them. The CDR3 DNA is TGTGCCTGGAGTGTAACGGGACCCACCCTCACCGGGGAGCTGTTTTTT. Residues: CAWSVTGPTLTGELFF.

This chain joins TRBV5-1 and TRBJ1-2; tentatively, D is TRBD1 (6 bases). V dropped 0 bases and J dropped 8 bases, with 14 bases sitting between them. CDR1 is SGHRS and CDR2 is YFSETQ in the germline V gene. The length of the CDR3 is 14 residues. The chain's CDR3 is CASSLGQGLWGYTF. In DNA form, the CDR3 reads TGCGCCAGCAGCTTGGGCCAGGGGTTGTGGGGCTACACCTTC.

The gene calls are TRBV7-2 and TRBJ2-1; possibly TRBD1 for D (5 bases). This CDR3 is built from 15 residues. The V gene lost 5 bases and the J gene lost 5 bases, with 16 bases spanning the gap. From germline, CDR1 is SGHTA and CDR2 FQGNSA. CDR3 nucleotide sequence: TGTGCCAGCAGCCCCCCGTGGGGCAGAGACAATGAGCAGTTCTTC. This gives the protein CASSPPWGRDNEQFF.

V gene TRBV30 combines with J gene TRBJ2-7, with D perhaps matching TRBD2 (6 bases). V was clipped by 0 bases and J by 6 bases, with 12 bases between them. CDR3 size: 13 residues. Germline V gene data show CDR1 as GTSNPN and CDR2 as SVGIG (reference sequence). The CDR3 region is CAWSVTWGGEQYF. CDR3 coding DNA: TGTGCCTGGAGTGTAACTTGGGGAGGCGAGCAGTACTTC.

The gene calls are TRBV10-3 and TRBJ2-3; D is unresolved. Trimming stripped 3 bases from V and 5 bases from J, with 15 bases between. The germline CDR1 and CDR2 sequences are ENHRY and SYGVKD. The CDR3 loop spans 15 amino acids. The CDR3 sequence: CAISESWERLDTQYF. The CDR3 DNA reads as TGTGCCATCAGTGAAAGCTGGGAACGCTTAGATACGCAGTATTTT.

For this clone: Other DNA sequences within the sample encode an identical CDR3. The rearrangement joins TRBV5-6 to TRBJ2-7; TRBD1 matches 8 bases. V lost 4 bases and J lost 3; bases outside the gene matches: 3. This CDR3 has 13 residues. Germline CDR1 SGHDT, CDR2 YYEEEE. CDR3 DNA sequence: TGTGCCAGCAGCCCGACAGGGGTCTACGAGCAGTACTTC. The encoded protein is CASSPTGVYEQYF.

V usage is TRBV6-5 and J usage is TRBJ2-3; D unclear. Germline CDR1 and CDR2: MNHEY and SVGAGI. V dropped 0 bases and J dropped 0 bases, with 10 bases sitting between them. This CDR3 contains 16 residues. DNA of the CDR3: TGTGCCAGCAGTTACTCCGGCTACCTGAGCACAGATACGCAGTATTTT. Translation gives CASSYSGYLSTDTQYF.

CDR3 sequence (DNA): TGTGCCAGCAGTTTATACCATGTGAACACTGAAGCTTTCTTT. This translates into CASSLYHVNTEAFF. The rearrangement uses TRBV27 and TRBJ1-1; D is unclear. The germline V and J ends were trimmed by 1 base and 0 bases, with 6 bases remaining between them. The CDR3 length is 14 residues. Germline V gives CDR1 MNHEY, CDR2 SMNVEV (reference sequence).

The chain uses TRBV5-1 and TRBJ1-3; TRBD1 might be the D (5 bases). The CDR3 sequence is 15 residues long. Germline values: CDR1 SGHRS, CDR2 YFSETQ. V lost 5 bases and J lost 0, with 12 bases in between. CDR3 bases: TGCGCCAGCAGTTTTACAGGAGCCTCTGGAAACACCATATATTTT. The encoded protein is CASSFTGASGNTIYF.